This entry lists 32 T cell receptor beta chains sequenced from one sample in a study of sequential checkpoint blockade in melanoma. This table comes from immunoSEQ multiplex PCR, and its TCRdb copy is limited to in-frame clones, with some not included. The table records roughly 13,000 clones, around a fifth of them present only once. The sample's treatment: randomized to nivolumab then ipilimumab (arm A) or the reverse (arm B). The material was tumor tissue (inferred from file names), obtained from a patient given nivolumab and ipilimumab in sequence. The receptors originated from a human donor with melanoma.

V is TRBV5-1 and J is TRBJ2-1; 9 bases map to TRBD2. This CDR3 spans 15 amino acids. Germline values: CDR1 SGHRS, CDR2 YFSETQ. V lost 2 bases, J lost 5 bases, and 5 bases stayed unmatched. The CDR3 region has the DNA TGCGCCAGCAGCTTACAAACTAGCGGGCACAATGAGCAGTTCTTC. It encodes CASSLQTSGHNEQFF. The variable domain in full, completed from reference TRBV5-1 and TRBJ2-1, reads KAGVTQTPRYLIKTRGQQVTLSCSPISGHRSVSWYQQTPGQGLQFLFEYFSETQRNKGNFPGRFSGRQFSNSRSEMNVSTLELGDSALYLCASSLQTSGHNEQFFGPGTRLTVL.

The chain recombines TRBV29-1 with TRBJ2-7; no definite D call. Germline V gene data show CDR1 as SQVTM and CDR2 as ANQGSEA. Trimming pared 1 base from V and 0 bases from J, leaving 10 bases between. The CDR3 has 14 residues. The CDR3 sequence: CSVEVRSSSYEQYF. CDR3 nucleotides: TGCAGCGTTGAAGTCCGCAGTAGCTCCTACGAGCAGTACTTC.

This clone showed up many times. The chain uses TRBV7-2 and TRBJ1-1; D is undetermined. V lost 3 bases and J lost 3, with 8 bases in between. Germline loops: CDR1 SGHTA, CDR2 FQGNSA. The CDR3 extends over 13 amino acids. The DNA for the CDR3 is TGTGCCAGCAGCTTTCGGGAGGACACTGAAGCTTTCTTT. Translation gives CASSFREDTEAFF.

This clone has just a few counts. The rearrangement joins TRBV6-8 to TRBJ2-6; a weak D match, TRBD1 (6 bases). Germline assignment: CDR1 MNHGY and CDR2 SAAAGT. Trimming took 2 bases from V and 0 from J, leaving 11 bases between them. The CDR3 contains 17 residues. CDR3 in amino acids: CASSYGGASSGANVLTF. Written as DNA, the CDR3 is TGTGCCAGCAGTTACGGGGGCGCGTCCTCTGGGGCCAACGTCCTGACTTTC.

V and J are TRBV5-1 and TRBJ2-5, with D hard to call. Germline V gene sequence: CDR1 SGHRS, CDR2 YFSETQ. The V end was cut by 0 bases, the J end by 2 bases, with 8 bases between. The CDR3 spans 14 residues. CDR3: CASSLVQPQETQYF. CDR3 coding DNA: TGCGCCAGCAGCTTGGTCCAGCCTCAAGAGACCCAGTACTTC.

This clone was counted a few times. The chain recombines TRBV28 with TRBJ2-2; 7 bases align to TRBD1. The CDR3 contains 16 residues. With 5 bases clipped from V and 4 bases from J, the junction kept 10 bases outside the gene matches. Germline V lookup: CDR1 MDHEN, CDR2 SYDVKM. The CDR3 is CASSLNDRALTGELFF. In DNA, the CDR3 is TGTGCCAGCAGTCTAAACGACAGGGCTCTCACCGGGGAGCTGTTTTTT.

Ten or more counts support this clone. The chain uses TRBV9 and TRBJ2-3, with D tentatively TRBD2 (6 bases). The CDR3 has 13 amino acids. Germline-derived CDR1 and CDR2 are SGDLS and YYNGEE. The V end was cut by 7 bases, the J end by 0 bases, with 9 bases between. The CDR3 loop is CASQAGSTDTQYF. CDR3 bases: TGTGCCAGCCAGGCGGGAAGCACAGATACGCAGTATTTT.

This clone was picked up a small number of times. The chain is built from TRBV12-5 and TRBJ1-2, with 7 bases that match TRBD1. The CDR3 covers 16 residues. Germline assignment: CDR1 LGHNT and CDR2 FRNRAP. CDR3 residues: CASTPRQGGYGYGYTF. The CDR3 coding sequence is TGTGCCAGCACCCCCCGACAGGGAGGGTACGGTTATGGCTACACCTTC.

Many counts were recorded for this clone. V and J are TRBV11-3 and TRBJ1-1; D uncertain. This CDR3 has 14 residues. With 3 bases removed from V and 1 base from J, the gap between germline ends came to 9 bases. The germline V gene encodes CDR1 SGHNT and CDR2 YENEEA. The DNA for the CDR3 is TGTGCCAGCAGCTTGGGTGGAGCGAACACTGAAGCTTTCTTT. Its translation: CASSLGGANTEAFF.

This clone was found many times. The chain couples TRBV7-6 to TRBJ2-1; TRBD2 might be the D (5 bases). The CDR3 loop spans 16 amino acids. Germline loops: CDR1 SGHVS, CDR2 FNYEAQ. The germline V and J ends were trimmed by 5 bases and 9 bases, with 23 bases remaining between them. The CDR3 sequence: CASSQDLLEGAGEQFF. In DNA, the CDR3 is TGTGCCAGCAGCCAAGATCTACTAGAAGGCGCGGGTGAGCAGTTCTTC.

This clone is medium-sized (0.01 to 0.1%) in the sample. J is TRBJ2-7 and V is TRBV14; TRBD2 might be the D (6 bases). The CDR3 is 13 residues long. V gave up 1 base and J gave up 6 bases, with 10 bases separating them. Germline V gives CDR1 SGHDN, CDR2 FVKESK. This CDR3 reads CASSQAPEGEQYF. In nucleotides, the CDR3 is TGTGCCAGCAGCCAAGCACCGGAGGGCGAGCAGTACTTC.

This clone was counted ten times or more. The chain couples TRBV11-3 to TRBJ1-2, with unresolved D. The CDR3 is made up of 15 amino acids. Per the germline V gene, CDR1 is SGHNT and CDR2 is YENEEA. Between the trimmed V and J ends, which lost 3 bases and 3 bases, there was a span of 14 bases. CDR3 in DNA: TGTGCCAGCAGCTTGGAGGCAGACGGAGACTATGGCTACACCTTC. This codes for CASSLEADGDYGYTF.

This chain joins TRBV11-3 and TRBJ2-2, with D possibly matching TRBD2 (6 bases). In germline, CDR1 is SGHNT, CDR2 YENEEA. The germline V and J ends were trimmed by 3 bases and 2 bases, with 13 bases remaining between them. CDR3 length equals 16 residues. CDR3: CASSFNPGLNTGELFF. The CDR3, as DNA: TGTGCCAGCAGCTTTAATCCGGGACTCAACACCGGGGAGCTGTTTTTT.

The chain couples TRBV19 to TRBJ1-1; D may be TRBD1 (6 bases). CDR3 length: 15 residues. The germline gives CDR1 LNHDA, CDR2 SQIVND (reference sequence). V lost 6 bases and J 2 bases, leaving 16 bases between the germline ends. CDR3 region: CASRMGGGVNTEAFF. CDR3 nucleotide sequence: TGTGCCAGTAGGATGGGCGGGGGCGTTAACACTGAAGCTTTCTTT.

This clone showed up many times. The CDR3 nucleotides are TGTGCCAGCAGTCCACATCCCGGGACAGGCGGTTTCACAGATACGCAGTATTTT. Residues: CASSPHPGTGGFTDTQYF. The V call is TRBV6-8, the J call TRBJ2-3, with 8 bases matching TRBD1. After removal of 5 bases from V and 2 bases from J, the junction contained 15 bases not matched to a gene. This CDR3 has 18 residues. Germline-derived CDR1 and CDR2 are MNHGY and SAAAGT.

J is TRBJ1-6 and V is TRBV19, with D unclear. V gave up 7 bases and J gave up 4 bases, with 11 bases separating them. CDR1 LNHDA and CDR2 SQIVND come from the germline V gene (reference sequence). The CDR3 is made up of 14 amino acids. The CDR3 DNA reads as TGTGCCAGTACCACATTGGGATATAATTCACCCCTCCACTTT. As protein: CASTTLGYNSPLHF.

The rearrangement uses TRBV11-3 and TRBJ2-1; TRBD2 aligns across 7 bases. After removal of 1 base from V and 7 bases from J, the junction contained 10 bases not matched to a gene. This CDR3 is 16 amino acids long. Per germline, CDR1 SGHNT and CDR2 YENEEA. The CDR3 sequence is CASSLGMAGARNEQFF. CDR3 in DNA: TGTGCCAGCAGCTTAGGTATGGCGGGAGCACGGAATGAGCAGTTCTTC.

The rearrangement uses TRBV11-3 and TRBJ2-3, with 7 bases fitting TRBD1. With V trimmed by 5 bases and J by 1 base, 15 bases remained unmatched. The CDR3 consists of 18 residues. Per germline, CDR1 SGHNT and CDR2 YENEEA. The CDR3 DNA reads TGTGCCAGCAGCCCTTCAGATCTGCAGGGGGTTGGCACAGATACGCAGTATTTT. The encoded protein is CASSPSDLQGVGTDTQYF.

The chain has TRBV25-1 and TRBJ2-1; 13 nucleotides align to TRBD2. The germline V gene has CDR1 MGHDK and CDR2 SYGVNS. CDR3 size: 15 residues. After removal of 3 bases from V and 15 bases from J, the junction contained 11 bases not matched to a gene. This CDR3 reads CASSDGLAGETSRFF. Here the CDR3 DNA reads TGTGCCAGCAGTGACGGACTAGCGGGGGAGACGAGCAGGTTCTTC.

In its sample, this clone ranks as medium-sized. J is TRBJ1-1 and V is TRBV6-8, with D uncertain. Per germline, CDR1 MNHGY and CDR2 SAAAGT. V lost 0 bases, J lost 0 bases, and 11 bases lay in between. The length of the CDR3 is 16 residues. CDR3 protein: CASSYSQEQMNTEAFF. The CDR3 DNA follows: TGTGCCAGCAGTTACTCTCAAGAACAGATGAACACTGAAGCTTTCTTT.

This clone is medium-sized in the sample. V gene TRBV11-3 combines with J gene TRBJ1-1; 8 bases match TRBD1. The CDR3 totals 14 residues. The V gene end was trimmed by 7 bases and the J gene end by 1 base; junction bases not matched to a gene: 5. The germline V gene has CDR1 SGHNT and CDR2 YENEEA. CDR3 coding DNA: TGTGCCAGCACCGCGGGACAGGCGAACACTGAAGCTTTCTTT. The encoded protein is CASTAGQANTEAFF.

This clone appeared a few times. The rearrangement joins TRBV6-8 to TRBJ2-3; D is uncertain. Trimming pared 4 bases from V and 0 bases from J, leaving 11 bases between. CDR3 length: 15 residues. Germline CDR1 and CDR2: MNHGY and SAAAGT. The CDR3 nucleotides are TGTGCCAGCAGTTTACCGGCCGCTAGCACAGATACGCAGTATTTT. Translation: CASSLPAASTDTQYF.

This clone was seen only a few times. The chain links TRBV1 to TRBJ2-2; the DNA was not used to check the table's D call, TRBD1. TRBV1 is a documented pseudogene. CDR3 length: 14 residues. The CDR3: CASSLWLNTGELFF. In DNA form, the CDR3 reads TGCGCCAGCAGCCTCTGGCTGAACACCGGGGAGCTGTTTTTT.

This clone was observed a handful of times. The gene calls are TRBV28 and TRBJ1-1; a possible D gene is TRBD1 (6 bases). From germline, CDR1 is MDHEN and CDR2 SYDVKM. The ends were cut back, 8 bases at V and 5 bases at J, with 12 bases in the middle. This CDR3 spans 12 amino acids. The CDR3 DNA reads TGTGCCAGCCAGGGGTTTAGGACTGAAGCTTTCTTT. It encodes CASQGFRTEAFF.

The chain links TRBV29-1 to TRBJ1-3; possible D gene TRBD1, 5 bases. Trimming took off 5 bases at V and 2 bases at J, with 13 bases between the two ends. The CDR3 covers 14 residues. CDR1 SQVTM and CDR2 ANQGSEA come from the germline V gene. The CDR3 sequence is CSVSNGGTGNTIYF. CDR3 DNA sequence: TGCAGCGTTTCGAATGGGGGAACTGGAAACACCATATATTTT.

The sample holds a few counts of this clone. The chain has TRBV11-3 and TRBJ2-3; 7 bases match TRBD2. CDR1 and CDR2 from the germline V gene are SGHNT and YENEEA. After removal of 4 bases from V and 0 bases from J, the junction contained 7 bases not matched to a gene. The CDR3 has 16 residues. The CDR3 is CASSYGAGTSTDTQYF. For the CDR3, the DNA is TGTGCCAGCAGCTATGGAGCGGGGACTAGCACAGATACGCAGTATTTT.

The rearrangement uses TRBV10-2 and TRBJ2-3; 7 bases line up with TRBD2. This CDR3 region has 15 residues. V shed 4 bases, J shed 3 bases, and the junction held 7 bases outside the gene matches. Germline V gene lookup returns CDR1 WSHSY and CDR2 SAAADI. The CDR3 here is CASSVTLAMTDTQYF. Written as DNA, the CDR3 is TGCGCCAGCAGTGTAACACTAGCGATGACAGATACGCAGTATTTT.

This chain uses TRBV6-8 with TRBJ1-4; D possibly corresponds to TRBD1 (6 bases). The V gene lost 6 bases and the J gene lost 3 bases, with 11 bases spanning the gap. This CDR3 comprises 14 residues. Germline lookup yields CDR1 MNHGY and CDR2 SAAAGT. CDR3 coding DNA: TGTGCCAGCAGGAGGACAGTATCTAATGAAAAACTGTTTTTT. Amino acids: CASRRTVSNEKLFF.

Turning to this clone: One junction end disagrees with the germline gene, perhaps due to a read error. This sequence joins TRBV6-8 and TRBJ2-1; 9 nucleotides agree with TRBD1. The CDR3 spans 14 residues. Germline assignment: CDR1 MNHGY and CDR2 SAAAGT. CDR3 DNA sequence: TGTGCCATCAGTGGGCGGGACAGGGAAAATGAGCAGTTCTTC. It specifies CAISGRDRENEQFF.

The rearrangement uses TRBV11-3 and TRBJ2-5; 10 positions agree with TRBD2. Germline lookup yields CDR1 SGHNT and CDR2 YENEEA. The CDR3 consists of 15 residues. Trimming at V came to 5 bases and at J to 2 bases, leaving 5 bases not matched to a gene. The CDR3 here is CASSHPTSGQETQYF. The CDR3 DNA reads as TGTGCCAGCAGCCACCCGACTAGCGGGCAAGAGACCCAGTACTTC.

The chain uses TRBV14 and TRBJ2-7, with D perhaps TRBD2 (5 bases). The CDR3 contains 12 residues. Trimming pared 2 bases from V and 9 bases from J, leaving 11 bases between. The germline V gene has CDR1 SGHDN and CDR2 FVKESK. As DNA, the CDR3 is TGTGCCAGCAGCCAAACCCCTGGAGGGCAGTACTTC. Translation: CASSQTPGGQYF.

This clone was counted only a few times. This sequence joins TRBV25-1 and TRBJ2-7; TRBD1 is a possible D gene (5 bases). Per germline, CDR1 MGHDK and CDR2 SYGVNS. This CDR3 has 14 amino acids. Trimming shortened V by 4 bases and J by 3 bases, and 13 bases separated the two germline ends. The CDR3 DNA is TGTGCCAGCAGTGGCCAGGGTAAAGGCTACGAGCAGTACTTC. It specifies CASSGQGKGYEQYF.